This TCR beta chain was captured by sequencing in a study of blood T cell repertoires in COVID-19. Whole-study context: Collection of acute and convalescent COVID-19 samples took place in the United States, Italy and Spain.

The CDR3 covers 15 residues. V was clipped by 4 bases and J by 0 bases, with 12 bases between them. Per the germline V gene, CDR1 is LGHNA and CDR2 is YNFKEQ. The sample holds one count of this clone. The repertoire was sequenced with immunoSEQ multiplex PCR; TCRdb's copy has only in-frame clones and lacks some. The table includes 150,000 to 200,000 clones, around 93% detected once. This sequence originates from a woman aged 50 to 60 with acute or convalescent COVID-19. V gene TRBV4-2 combines with J gene TRBJ1-1, with D tentatively TRBD1 (5 bases). The sample comprised peripheral blood. The CDR3 bases are TGTGCCAGCAGCCTCTCGACAGTACTGAACACTGAAGCTTTCTTT. Residues: CASSLSTVLNTEAFF.